This T cell receptor (beta chain) originates from a study of blood T cell repertoires in COVID-19. This CDR3 has 16 residues. The germline V gene encodes CDR1 SGHAT and CDR2 FQNNGV. Unmatched junction bases numbered 10, after V lost 3 bases and J lost 7 bases. This clone was picked up a small number of times. Measured with immunoSEQ multiplex PCR; TCRdb has only the in-frame clones, and not every one. The repertoire has roughly 200,000 clones, 80% to 85% of them found once; the top ten carry 3.2%. Sequenced material: PBMCs or T cells enriched from blood (not recorded which). The clonotype originates from a woman aged 30 to 39 who had been exposed to COVID-19. The V gene is TRBV11-2, the J gene TRBJ2-1; 9 bases align to TRBD1. The CDR3 is CASSFMPGTGTNEQFF. CDR3 DNA: TGTGCCAGCAGCTTCATGCCCGGGACAGGGACGAATGAGCAGTTCTTC.